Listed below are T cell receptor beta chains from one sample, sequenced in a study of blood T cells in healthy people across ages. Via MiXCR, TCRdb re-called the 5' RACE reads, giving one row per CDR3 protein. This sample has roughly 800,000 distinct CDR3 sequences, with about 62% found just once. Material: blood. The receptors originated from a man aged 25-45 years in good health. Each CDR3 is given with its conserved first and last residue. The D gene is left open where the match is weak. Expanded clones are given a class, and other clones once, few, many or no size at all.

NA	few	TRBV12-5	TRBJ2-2	CASDTGLGNTGELFF	TGTGCTAGTGATACGGGTTTAGGGAACACCGGGGAGCTGTTTTTT
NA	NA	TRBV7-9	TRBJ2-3	CASSPDWTSTDTQYF	TGTGCCAGCAGCCCCGACTGGACTAGCACAGATACGCAGTATTTT
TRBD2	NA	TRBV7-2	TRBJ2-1	CASSLNRLTSGGRLGEQFF	TGTGCCAGCAGCTTAAATAGGCTCACTAGCGGGGGACGATTGGGGGAGCAGTTCTTC
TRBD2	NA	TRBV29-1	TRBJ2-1	CSAGDGTSGGENEQFF	TGCAGCGCTGGGGACGGGACTAGCGGGGGGGAGAATGAGCAGTTCTTC
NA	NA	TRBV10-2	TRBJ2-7	CASGGMDEQYF	TGCGCCAGCGGGGGGATGGACGAGCAGTACTTC
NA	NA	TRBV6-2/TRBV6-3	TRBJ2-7	CASSYASRNEQYF	TGTGCCAGCAGTTACGCCTCGCGGAACGAGCAGTACTTC
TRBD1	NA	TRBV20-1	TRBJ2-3	CSAIPHNSDRGAFSGTDTQYF	TGCAGTGCTATACCTCACAACTCCGACAGGGGAGCCTTTTCGGGCACAGATACGCAGTATTTT
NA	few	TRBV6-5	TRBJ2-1	CASSYSSGSYNEQFF	TGTGCCAGCAGTTACTCGAGTGGGTCCTACAATGAGCAGTTCTTC
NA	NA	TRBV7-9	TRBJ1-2	CASSLGAGLDYGYTF	TGTGCCAGCAGCTTAGGGGCAGGGTTGGACTATGGCTACACCTTC
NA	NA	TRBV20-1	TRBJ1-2	CSARDGGSTAGGYTF	TGCAGTGCTAGAGACGGGGGTTCCACGGCGGGCGGCTACACCTTC
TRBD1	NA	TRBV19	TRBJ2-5	CASSIGQGLETQYF	TGTGCCAGTAGTATCGGACAGGGGTTGGAGACCCAGTACTTC
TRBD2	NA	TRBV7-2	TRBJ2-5	CASSRGGADFLETQYF	TGTGCCAGCAGCCGCGGGGGGGCCGACTTTCTTGAGACCCAGTACTTC
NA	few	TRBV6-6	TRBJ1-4	CASRRTPADEKLFF	TGTGCCAGCAGGCGGACACCCGCGGATGAAAAACTGTTTTTT
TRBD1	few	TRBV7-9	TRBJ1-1	CASSPRTGRTAEAFF	TGTGCCAGCAGCCCCCGGACAGGGAGGACGGCTGAAGCTTTCTTT
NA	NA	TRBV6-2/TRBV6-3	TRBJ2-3	CTSSYSTSSVGPGDKRYF	TGTACCAGCAGTTACTCGACGAGTTCGGTCGGTCCCGGGGACAAGCGGTATTTT
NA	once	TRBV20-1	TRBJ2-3	CSASVLSTDTQYF	TGCAGTGCTAGTGTTCTTAGCACAGATACGCAGTATTTT
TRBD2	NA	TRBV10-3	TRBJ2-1	CAITGTSGDNEQFF	TGTGCCATCACCGGGACTAGCGGGGACAATGAGCAGTTCTTC
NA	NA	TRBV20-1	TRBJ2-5	CSASNLGTQETQYF	TGCAGCGCTAGTAATCTAGGGACTCAAGAGACCCAGTACTTC
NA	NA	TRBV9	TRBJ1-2	CASSVGGNLSGYTF	TGTGCCAGCAGCGTAGGGGGGAACCTATCTGGCTACACCTTC
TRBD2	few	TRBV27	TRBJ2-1	CASSYGGGTYNEQFF	TGTGCCAGCAGCTACGGCGGGGGGACTTACAATGAGCAGTTCTTC
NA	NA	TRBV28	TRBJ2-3	CASSGPDTQYF	TGTGCCAGCTCAGGCCCAGATACGCAGTATTTT
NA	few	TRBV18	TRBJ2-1	CASSPRPGRRSYNEQFF	TGTGCCAGCTCACCACGCCCGGGGCGCCGATCCTACAATGAGCAGTTCTTC
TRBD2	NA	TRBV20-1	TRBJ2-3	CSARVPGGAPTDTQYF	TGCAGTGCTAGAGTGCCCGGGGGGGCGCCCACAGATACGCAGTATTTT
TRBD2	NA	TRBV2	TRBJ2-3	CASGLAGGWADTQYF	TGTGCCAGCGGGCTAGCGGGAGGTTGGGCAGATACGCAGTATTTT
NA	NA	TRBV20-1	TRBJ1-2	CSASPPQRTYGYTF	TGCAGTGCTAGTCCGCCGCAGAGGACCTATGGCTACACCTTC
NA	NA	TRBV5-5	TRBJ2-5	CASSSVFTGYQETQYF	TGTGCCAGCAGCTCGGTATTCACAGGTTACCAAGAGACCCAGTACTTC
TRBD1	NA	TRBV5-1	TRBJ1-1	CASSSRTGRKGTEAFF	TGCGCCAGCAGCTCAAGGACAGGGAGGAAGGGCACTGAAGCTTTCTTT
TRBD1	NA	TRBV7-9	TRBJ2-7	CASSLADRGPYEQYF	TGTGCCAGCAGCCTAGCCGACAGGGGGCCCTACGAGCAGTACTTC
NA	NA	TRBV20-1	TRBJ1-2	CSARRAGIPTRANYGYTF	TGCAGTGCTAGACGGGCAGGTATACCGACAAGGGCTAACTATGGCTACACCTTC
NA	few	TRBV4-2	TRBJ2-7	CASSHGPGAASSYEQYF	TGTGCCAGCAGCCATGGGCCCGGAGCGGCAAGCTCCTACGAGCAGTACTTC
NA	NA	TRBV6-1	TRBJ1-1	CASRDRGGTEAFF	TGTGCCAGCAGGGACAGAGGGGGCACTGAAGCTTTCTTT
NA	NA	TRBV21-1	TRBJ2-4	CASTQRDRDCLAKNIQYF	TGTGCCAGCACCCAGCGGGACAGGGATTGCCTAGCCAAAAACATTCAGTACTTC
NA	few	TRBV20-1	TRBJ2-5	CSARDTGQSQETQYF	TGCAGTGCTAGAGATACAGGACAGTCTCAAGAGACCCAGTACTTC
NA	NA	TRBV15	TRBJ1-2	CATAPAGNYGYTF	TGTGCCACCGCCCCGGCAGGGAACTATGGCTACACCTTC
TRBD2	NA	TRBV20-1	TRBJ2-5	CSAKLWASGALETQYF	TGCAGTGCCAAACTATGGGCTAGCGGGGCTTTAGAGACCCAGTACTTC
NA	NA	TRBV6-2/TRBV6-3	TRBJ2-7	CASRVLPYEQYF	TGTGCCAGCAGGGTACTCCCCTACGAGCAGTACTTC
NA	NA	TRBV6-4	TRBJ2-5	CASGVRPKETQYF	TGTGCCAGCGGAGTCCGGCCCAAAGAGACCCAGTACTTC
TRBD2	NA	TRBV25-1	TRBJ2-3	CASSIPGLGGSDTQYF	TGTGCCAGCAGTATACCGGGACTAGGGGGGTCAGATACGCAGTATTTT
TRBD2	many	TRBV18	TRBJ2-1	CASSPRTSGHNEQFF	TGTGCCAGCTCACCACGGACTAGCGGTCACAATGAGCAGTTCTTC
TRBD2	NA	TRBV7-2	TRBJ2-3	CASSSYSGSTQYF	TGTGCCAGCAGCTCGTATAGCGGGAGTACGCAGTATTTT
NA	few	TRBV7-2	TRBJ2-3	CASSLVAADTQYF	TGTGCCAGCAGCTTAGTTGCCGCAGATACGCAGTATTTT
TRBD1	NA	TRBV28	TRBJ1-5	CASSQQGYNQPQHF	TGTGCCAGCAGTCAACAGGGGTACAATCAGCCCCAGCATTTT
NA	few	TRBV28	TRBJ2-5	CASSSTRRWEETQYF	TGTGCCAGCAGTTCCACGCGACGGTGGGAAGAGACCCAGTACTTC
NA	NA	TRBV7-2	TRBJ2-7	CASSLVSLGGGVYEQYF	TGTGCCAGCAGCTTAGTCTCGTTAGGGGGGGGTGTCTACGAGCAGTACTTC
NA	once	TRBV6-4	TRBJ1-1	CASRAGANTEAFF	TGTGCCAGCAGAGCGGGGGCGAACACTGAAGCTTTCTTT
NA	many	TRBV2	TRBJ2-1	CASRGRGAYNEQFF	TGTGCCAGCAGAGGTAGGGGGGCCTACAATGAGCAGTTCTTC
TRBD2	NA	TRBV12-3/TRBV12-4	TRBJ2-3	CASRQGGLAGTQYF	TGTGCCAGCCGACAAGGCGGACTAGCTGGTACGCAGTATTTT
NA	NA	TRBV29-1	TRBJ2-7	CSVTDRTNSYEQYF	TGCAGCGTCACCGACAGGACGAACTCCTACGAGCAGTACTTC
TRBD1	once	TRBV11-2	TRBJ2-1	CASSLGPGQGVHEQFF	TGTGCCAGCAGCTTAGGCCCGGGACAGGGTGTCCATGAGCAGTTCTTC
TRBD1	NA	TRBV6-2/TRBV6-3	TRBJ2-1	CASSYSRDRRFF	TGTGCCAGCAGTTACTCGAGGGACAGGCGGTTCTTC